These 12 T cell receptor beta chains share one sample of origin, sequenced in a study of blood T cell repertoires in COVID-19. Sequencing was performed with immunoSEQ multiplex PCR; in TCRdb, only in-frame clones are kept and a portion is missing. The table records a few hundred thousand clones, roughly 87% of them present only once. Material for sequencing was PBMCs or T cells enriched from blood (not recorded which). These TCRs come from a man aged 18 to 29 with acute COVID-19.

The chain joins TRBV9 to TRBJ2-1; 11 bases are shared with TRBD2. Trimming took 0 bases from V and 8 from J; bases not matched to a gene: 10. Germline V gene sequence: CDR1 SGDLS, CDR2 YYNGEE. This CDR3 contains 17 residues. CDR3 amino acids: CASSVGLAGGPVHEQFF. Here the CDR3 DNA reads TGTGCCAGCAGCGTAGGGCTAGCGGGAGGTCCAGTCCATGAGCAGTTCTTC.

The chain combines TRBV7-3 with TRBJ2-2; TRBD1 might be the D (5 bases). The CDR3 is 14 residues long. Germline values: CDR1 SGHTA, CDR2 FQGTGA. V gave up 5 bases and J gave up 1 base, with 8 bases separating them. The CDR3 region is CASSPGQNTGELFF. CDR3 nucleotides: TGTGCCAGCAGCCCCGGACAGAACACCGGGGAGCTGTTTTTT.

The J gene is TRBJ2-6, the V gene TRBV24-1; a possible D gene is TRBD2 (5 bases). The CDR3 loop spans 17 amino acids. The V end lost 4 bases, the J end lost 4 bases, and 16 bases lay between the germline ends. Germline assignment: CDR1 KGHDR and CDR2 SFDVKD. The CDR3 reads CATSDPETPGGANVLTF. CDR3 nucleotide sequence: TGTGCCACCAGTGACCCCGAGACTCCGGGGGGGGCCAACGTCCTGACTTTC.

This clone was recorded once. V and J are TRBV6-2 or TRBV6-3 and TRBJ2-1; 16 bases line up with TRBD2. V gave up 5 bases and J gave up 4 bases; unmatched junction bases: 5. Germline V lookup: CDR1 MNHEY, CDR2 SVGEGT. The CDR3 runs 17 residues. CDR3 in DNA: TGTGCCAGCAGTCCCGGGACTAGCGGGAGGGGTTACAATGAGCAGTTCTTC. The encoded protein is CASSPGTSGRGYNEQFF.

The gene calls are TRBV28 and TRBJ2-7, with TRBD2 identical over 7 bases. J gave up 3 bases and V 1 base, and 6 bases lay outside the gene matches. CDR1 and CDR2 from the germline V gene are MDHEN and SYDVKM. The CDR3 is 15 amino acids. The CDR3 region has the DNA TGTGCCAGCAGTTTATTGATGGCTAGCGGCTACGAGCAGTACTTC. It is translated as CASSLLMASGYEQYF.

The CDR3 nucleotides are TGTGCCAGCAGTGAAACAACAAGGGCGAGGGAGTACGAGCAGTACTTC. Residues: CASSETTRAREYEQYF. This chain connects TRBV28 to TRBJ2-7; a possible D gene is TRBD2 (5 bases). This CDR3 comprises 16 residues. Trimming cost V 5 bases and J 4 bases, with 21 bases left between them. Germline assignment: CDR1 MDHEN and CDR2 SYDVKM.

A word on this clone: A junction end diverges from the germline sequence, so it may reflect a read error. The rearrangement uses TRBV7-7 and TRBJ2-5; D is undetermined. The length of the CDR3 is 15 residues. CDR1 is SSHAT, CDR2 FNYEAQ, per germline (reference sequence). This CDR3 is CASSLGESDWETQYF. The CDR3 DNA reads as TGTGCTAGCAGCTTAGGAGAGAGCGACTGGGAGACCCAGTACTTC.

This clone was seen once. This chain links TRBV7-8 with TRBJ1-5, with 11 bases aligning to TRBD1. This CDR3 comprises 18 residues. Trimming at V came to 3 bases and at J to 2 bases, leaving 9 bases not matched to a gene. CDR1 SGHVS and CDR2 FQNEAQ come from the germline V gene. The DNA of the CDR3 is TGTGCCAGCAGCTTGTGGGACAGGGGGTCCTTCGGCAATCAGCCCCAGCATTTT. This encodes CASSLWDRGSFGNQPQHF.

The chain is built from TRBV11-2 and TRBJ2-7; 11 bases align to TRBD2. The CDR3 sequence is 16 residues long. The germline CDR1 and CDR2 sequences are SGHAT and FQNNGV. The trim removed 1 base at V and 5 bases at J, leaving 7 bases unmatched. Written as DNA, the CDR3 is TGTGCCAGCAGCTTAGGCCGACTAGCGGGATTGGACGAGCAGTACTTC. It translates to CASSLGRLAGLDEQYF. The complete variable domain, with remaining parts taken from reference TRBV11-2 and TRBJ2-7, reads EAGVAQSPRYKIIEKRQSVAFWCNPISGHATLYWYQQILGQGPKLLIQFQNNGVVDDSQLPKDRFSAERLKGVDSTLKIQPAKLEDSAVYLCASSLGRLAGLDEQYFGPGTRLTVT.

The chain has TRBV5-5 and TRBJ2-5, with 11 bases that match TRBD1. The CDR3 sequence is 14 residues long. With V trimmed by 0 bases and J by 5 bases, 0 bases remained unmatched. The V gene's germline CDR1 is SGHKS and CDR2 YYEKEE (reference sequence). The CDR3 DNA sequence: TGTGCCAGCAGCTTGGGGACAGGGGGCGAGACCCAGTACTTC. It is translated as CASSLGTGGETQYF.

This clone has only one observation. In nucleotides, the CDR3 is TGTGCCAGCAGCTCTCGACAGTTCGCGAACACCGGGGAGCTGTTTTTT. Translation: CASSSRQFANTGELFF. This rearrangement joins TRBV11-3 to TRBJ2-2; D may be TRBD1 (5 bases). This CDR3 is 16 amino acids long. CDR1 SGHNT and CDR2 YENEEA come from the germline V gene. V was shortened by 4 bases and J by 0 bases, with 12 bases between the two germline ends.

CDR3 in DNA: TGTGCCAGCAGCAGGTACCGGGACAGGTCCTACGAGCAGTACTTC. Translation: CASSRYRDRSYEQYF. V usage is TRBV21-1 and J usage is TRBJ2-7; the table's D call, TRBD1, was not checked against the DNA. TRBV21-1 is noted as a pseudogene. The CDR3 sequence is 15 residues long.